This T cell receptor beta chain derives from a study of cytomegalovirus exposure and HLA in healthy donors. About the research overall: The 110 million or so unique TCR beta sequences, from about 180 million T cells, were found by an earlier analysis. Inside one of the first data releases sat about 91 million unique TCRs taken from HLA-typed donors. Points from the study as a whole: Sequencing depth across donors, presence/absence analyses assumed, was roughly uniform.

PCR was performed using 60 Vbeta and 13 Jbeta primers. The data were produced by immunoSEQ multiplex PCR, yet TCRdb's version contains in-frame clones alone and is incomplete. This repertoire shows 150,000 to 200,000 clones, about 65% found once; its top ten account for approximately 7.1%. Unmatched junction bases numbered 2, after V lost 8 bases and J lost 1 base. Germline CDR1 SGHTA, CDR2 FQGNSA. The CDR3 contains 13 residues. The donors (healthy individuals) were bone marrow donors. Comment on this clone: Antigen specificity is unknown.

This TCR was recovered from a middle-aged man in good health and CMV-seropositive. The specimen was PBMCs. The chain carries TRBV7-2 and TRBJ2-1, with 7 bases lining up with TRBD2. The CDR3 region has the DNA TGTGCCAGCCGCGGGGGATCCTACAATGAGCAGTTCTTC. Amino acids: CASRGGSYNEQFF. The full variable domain, with the rest looked up from reference TRBV7-2 and TRBJ2-1, is GAGVSQSPSNKVTEKGKDVELRCDPISGHTALYWYRQSLGQGLEFLIYFQGNSAPDKSGLPSDRFSAERTGGSVSTLTIQRTQQEDSAVYLCASRGGSYNEQFFGPGTRLTVL.